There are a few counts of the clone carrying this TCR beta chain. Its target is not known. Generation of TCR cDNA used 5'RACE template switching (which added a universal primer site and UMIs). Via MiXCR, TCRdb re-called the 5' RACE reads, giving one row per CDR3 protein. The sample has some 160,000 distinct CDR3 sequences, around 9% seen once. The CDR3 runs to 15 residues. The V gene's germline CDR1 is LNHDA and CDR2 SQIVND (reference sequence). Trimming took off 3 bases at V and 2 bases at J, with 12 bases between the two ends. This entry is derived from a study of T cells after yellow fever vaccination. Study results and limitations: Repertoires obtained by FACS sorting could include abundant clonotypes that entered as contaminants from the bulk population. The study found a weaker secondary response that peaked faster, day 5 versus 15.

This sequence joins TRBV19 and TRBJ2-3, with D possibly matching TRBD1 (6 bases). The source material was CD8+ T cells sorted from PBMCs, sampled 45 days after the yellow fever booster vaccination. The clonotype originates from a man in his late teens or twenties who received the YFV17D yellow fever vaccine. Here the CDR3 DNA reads TGTGCCAGTAGTATGGGCAGGGGACACACAGATACGCAGTATTTT. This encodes CASSMGRGHTDTQYF.